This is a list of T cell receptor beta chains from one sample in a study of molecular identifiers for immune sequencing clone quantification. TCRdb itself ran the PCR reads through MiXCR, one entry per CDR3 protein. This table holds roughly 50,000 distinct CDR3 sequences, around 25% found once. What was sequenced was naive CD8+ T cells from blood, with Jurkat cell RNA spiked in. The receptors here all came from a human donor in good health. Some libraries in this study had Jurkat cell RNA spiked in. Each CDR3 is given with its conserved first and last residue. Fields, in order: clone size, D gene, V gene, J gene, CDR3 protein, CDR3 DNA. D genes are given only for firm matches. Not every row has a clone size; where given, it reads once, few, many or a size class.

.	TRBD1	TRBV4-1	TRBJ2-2	CASSQPTGGTRPLFF	TGCGCCAGCAGCCAACCTACAGGGGGGACCCGGCCGCTGTTTTTT
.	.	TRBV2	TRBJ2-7	CAIEDENICEPSF	TGTGCCATCGAGGACGAGAACATCTGCGAGCCGTCCTTC
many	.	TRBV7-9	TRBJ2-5	CASSSPQRGAETQYF	TGTGCCAGCAGCTCGCCACAACGGGGCGCAGAGACCCAGTACTTC
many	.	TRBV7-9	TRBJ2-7	CASSPEVSYEQYF	TGTGCCAGCAGCCCGGAGGTTTCCTACGAGCAGTACTTC
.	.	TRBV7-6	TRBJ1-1	CASSLGGALEAFF	TGTGCCAGCAGCTTAGGTGGGGCACTTGAAGCTTTCTTT
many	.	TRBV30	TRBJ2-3	CASAQLGNTDTQYF	TGTGCCTCCGCACAATTAGGAAACACAGATACGCAGTATTTT
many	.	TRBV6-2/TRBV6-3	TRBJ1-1	CASRLLSGPNTEAFF	TGTGCCAGCAGACTCCTCTCAGGGCCGAACACTGAAGCTTTCTTT
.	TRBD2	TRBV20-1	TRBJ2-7	CSARVSALAGSSYEQYF	TGCAGTGCTAGAGTTTCGGCACTAGCGGGGAGTTCCTACGAGCAGTACTTC
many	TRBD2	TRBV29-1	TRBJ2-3	CSVTSGGLTDTQYF	TGCAGCGTTACTAGCGGGGGGCTAACAGATACGCAGTATTTT
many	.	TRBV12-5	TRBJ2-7	CASGLSTGSSYEQYF	TGTGCTAGTGGTTTGTCGACAGGTAGCTCCTACGAGCAGTACTTC
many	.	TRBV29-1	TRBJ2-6	CSVEVWDTVSGANVLTF	TGCAGCGTTGAAGTCTGGGACACGGTCTCTGGGGCCAACGTCCTGACTTTC
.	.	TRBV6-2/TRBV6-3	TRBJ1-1	CASSPGNTGAFF	TGTGCCAGCAGCCCCGGTAACACTGGAGCTTTCTTT
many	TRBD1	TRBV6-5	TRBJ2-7	CASSYRMTGNEQYF	TGTGCCAGCAGCTATAGGATGACAGGGAACGAGCAGTACTTC
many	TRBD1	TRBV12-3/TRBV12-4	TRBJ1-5	CASSLYTGGNQPQHF	TGTGCCAGCAGTCTTTATACAGGGGGCAATCAGCCCCAGCATTTT
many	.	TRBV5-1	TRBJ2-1	CASSLGVEGNEQFF	TGCGCCAGCAGCTTGGGGGTAGAGGGCAATGAGCAGTTCTTC
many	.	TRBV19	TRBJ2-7	CASSLRVGVPTYEQYF	TGTGCCAGTAGTCTCCGCGTTGGGGTACCCACCTACGAGCAGTACTTC
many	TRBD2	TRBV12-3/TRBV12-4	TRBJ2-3	CASYRAGVTDTQYF	TGTGCCAGCTACCGAGCGGGGGTCACAGATACGCAGTATTTT
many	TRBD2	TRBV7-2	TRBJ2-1	CASSLGTSGYNEQFF	TGTGCCAGCAGCTTGGGGACTAGCGGCTACAATGAGCAGTTCTTC
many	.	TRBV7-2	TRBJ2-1	CASSSTMMDGNEQFF	TGTGCCAGCAGCTCGACCATGATGGATGGCAATGAGCAGTTCTTC
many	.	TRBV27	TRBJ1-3	CASSLGGSGNTIYF	TGTGCCAGCAGTTTAGGGGGCAGCGGAAACACCATATATTTT
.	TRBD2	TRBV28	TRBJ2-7	CASSLGLASHEQYF	TGTGCCAGCAGCCTGGGACTAGCGTCCCACGAGCAGTACTTC
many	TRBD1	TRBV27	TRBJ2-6	CASSSHWQGVPWGANVLTF	TGTGCCAGCAGTTCGCATTGGCAGGGGGTGCCTTGGGGGGCCAACGTCCTGACTTTC
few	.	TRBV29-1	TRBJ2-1	CSVELRSSYNEQFF	TGCAGCGTTGAACTCCGAAGCTCCTACAATGAGCAGTTCTTC
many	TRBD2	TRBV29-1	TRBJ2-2	CSAVAGVNTGELFF	TGCAGCGCGGTAGCGGGGGTGAACACCGGGGAGCTGTTTTTT
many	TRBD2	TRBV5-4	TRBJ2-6	CASNLGLAGPAGGANVLTF	TGTGCCAGCAACTTGGGACTAGCGGGGCCAGCTGGTGGGGCCAACGTCCTGACTTTC
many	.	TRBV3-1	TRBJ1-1	CASSQITGSFGHTEAFF	TGTGCCAGCAGCCAGATTACCGGGTCTTTTGGGCACACTGAAGCTTTCTTT
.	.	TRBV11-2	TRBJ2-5	CASSSLAETQYF	TGTGCCAGCAGCTCCCTAGCGGAGACCCAGTACTTC
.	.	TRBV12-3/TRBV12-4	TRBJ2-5	CASSPAGGRETQYF	TGTGCCAGCAGTCCCGCTGGGGGGCGAGAGACCCAGTACTTC
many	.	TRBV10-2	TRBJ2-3	CASSSGPPGDTQYF	TGCGCCAGCAGCTCGGGTCCGCCAGGGGATACGCAGTATTTT
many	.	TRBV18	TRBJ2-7	CASSPGTTWQYF	TGTGCCAGCTCACCTGGGACCACCTGGCAGTACTTC
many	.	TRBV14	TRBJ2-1	CASSQDNTGNSYNEQFF	TGTGCCAGCAGCCAAGATAACACGGGTAACTCCTACAATGAGCAGTTCTTC
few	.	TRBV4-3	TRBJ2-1	CASSHAFGGADEQFF	TGCGCCAGCAGCCACGCATTTGGCGGGGCTGATGAGCAGTTCTTC
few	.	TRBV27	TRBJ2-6	CASSLIGLSGANVLTF	TGTGCCAGCAGCTTGATCGGGCTCTCTGGGGCCAACGTCCTGACTTTC
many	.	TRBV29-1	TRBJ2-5	CSAARATYQETQYF	TGCAGCGCCGCACGGGCGACGTACCAAGAGACCCAGTACTTC
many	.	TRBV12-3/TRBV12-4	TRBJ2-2	CASSLINTGELFF	TGTGCCAGCAGTTTAATTAACACCGGGGAGCTGTTTTTT
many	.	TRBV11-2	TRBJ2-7	CASSLEAGLWYEQYF	TGTGCCAGCAGCTTAGAGGCAGGGTTATGGTACGAGCAGTACTTC
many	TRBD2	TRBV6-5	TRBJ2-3	CASSPEAGGTDTQYF	TGTGCCAGCAGTCCCGAAGCGGGAGGGACAGATACGCAGTATTTT
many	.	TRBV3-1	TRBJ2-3	CASRSTDTQYF	TGTGCCAGCAGAAGCACAGATACGCAGTATTTT
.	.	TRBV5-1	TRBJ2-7	CASSRREANEQYF	TGCGCCAGCAGCAGGAGAGAGGCGAACGAGCAGTACTTC
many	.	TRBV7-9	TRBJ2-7	CASSLPGRGYEQYF	TGTGCCAGCAGCTTACCCGGCCGGGGCTACGAGCAGTACTTC
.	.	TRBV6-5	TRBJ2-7	CASSYGQPAYEQYF	TGTGCCAGCAGTTACGGACAGCCCGCTTACGAGCAGTACTTC